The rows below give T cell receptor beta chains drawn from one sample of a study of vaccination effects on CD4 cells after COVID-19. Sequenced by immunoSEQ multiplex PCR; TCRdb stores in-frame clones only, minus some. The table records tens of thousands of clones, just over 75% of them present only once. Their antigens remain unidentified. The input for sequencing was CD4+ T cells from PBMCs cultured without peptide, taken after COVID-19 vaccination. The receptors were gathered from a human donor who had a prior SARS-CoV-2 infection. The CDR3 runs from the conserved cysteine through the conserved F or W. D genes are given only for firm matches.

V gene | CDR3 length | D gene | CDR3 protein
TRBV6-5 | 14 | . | CASFKPGGSGGYTF
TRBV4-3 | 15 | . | CASSQTPGPGNTIYF
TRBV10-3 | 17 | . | CAISESRQGRISYEQYF
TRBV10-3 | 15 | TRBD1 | CAISMGQGALETQYF
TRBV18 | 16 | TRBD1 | CASSPLSGTGGYEQYF
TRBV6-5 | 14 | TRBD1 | CASSRGQGESPLHF
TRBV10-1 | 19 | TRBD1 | CASSQDGQGPVGTNTEAFF
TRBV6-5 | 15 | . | CASSYSGAQGEEQFF
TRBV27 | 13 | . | CASSGRSNQPQHF
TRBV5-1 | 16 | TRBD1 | CASSLRQGYAGTEAFF
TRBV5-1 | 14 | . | CASSLQVGIGEQFF
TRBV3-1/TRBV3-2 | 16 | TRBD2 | CASSQVIAGGPHEQFF
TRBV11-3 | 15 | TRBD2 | CASSPSSGRVDTQYF
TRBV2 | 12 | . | CASSILQGPLHF
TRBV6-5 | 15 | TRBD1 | CASSSTGGRRYGYTF